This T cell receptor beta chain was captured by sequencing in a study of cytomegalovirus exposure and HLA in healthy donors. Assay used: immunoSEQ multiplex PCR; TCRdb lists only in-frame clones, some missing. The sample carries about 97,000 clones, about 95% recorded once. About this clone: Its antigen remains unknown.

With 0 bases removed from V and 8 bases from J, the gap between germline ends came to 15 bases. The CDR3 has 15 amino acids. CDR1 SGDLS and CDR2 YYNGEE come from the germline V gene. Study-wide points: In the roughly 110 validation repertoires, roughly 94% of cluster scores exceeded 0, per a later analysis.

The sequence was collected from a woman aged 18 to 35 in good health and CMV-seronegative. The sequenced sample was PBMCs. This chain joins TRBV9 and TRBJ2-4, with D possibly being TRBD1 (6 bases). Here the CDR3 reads CASSVVGTNRDIQYF. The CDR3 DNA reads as TGTGCCAGCAGCGTAGTCGGGACAAATAGGGACATTCAGTACTTC.